This T cell receptor (beta chain) was found in a study of beta chain features in type 1 diabetes. This clone occurred a few times. Antigen unknown. The authors reverse transcribed all of the isolated RNA, so sequencing captured expressed TCRB transcripts. The assay was immunoSEQ multiplex PCR, and TCRdb's table has in-frame clones only and misses some. The sample records about 900,000 clones, roughly 15% being singletons. The study's findings and limits: The VDJ junctions of type 1 diabetes patients carried fewer insertions and more deletions.

CD45RO/CCR7/CD25/CD127/CD95/CD27 sorting isolated CD4+ naive, central memory, regulatory and stem cell-like memory cells. Purities over 98% were achieved in all sorted populations. CDR3 length: 14 amino acids. Trimming took off 3 bases at V and 8 bases at J, with 13 bases between the two ends. The germline V gene has CDR1 LGHNA and CDR2 YNFKEQ. Sequenced material: naive CD4+ T cells from blood. The chain has TRBV4-2 and TRBJ1-4; D perhaps matches TRBD1 (5 bases). The clonotype was recovered from a woman between 18 and 29 years old in good health. CDR3 loop: CASSHGGGREKLFF. For the CDR3, the DNA is TGTGCCAGCAGCCATGGGGGAGGGCGAGAAAAACTGTTTTTT.